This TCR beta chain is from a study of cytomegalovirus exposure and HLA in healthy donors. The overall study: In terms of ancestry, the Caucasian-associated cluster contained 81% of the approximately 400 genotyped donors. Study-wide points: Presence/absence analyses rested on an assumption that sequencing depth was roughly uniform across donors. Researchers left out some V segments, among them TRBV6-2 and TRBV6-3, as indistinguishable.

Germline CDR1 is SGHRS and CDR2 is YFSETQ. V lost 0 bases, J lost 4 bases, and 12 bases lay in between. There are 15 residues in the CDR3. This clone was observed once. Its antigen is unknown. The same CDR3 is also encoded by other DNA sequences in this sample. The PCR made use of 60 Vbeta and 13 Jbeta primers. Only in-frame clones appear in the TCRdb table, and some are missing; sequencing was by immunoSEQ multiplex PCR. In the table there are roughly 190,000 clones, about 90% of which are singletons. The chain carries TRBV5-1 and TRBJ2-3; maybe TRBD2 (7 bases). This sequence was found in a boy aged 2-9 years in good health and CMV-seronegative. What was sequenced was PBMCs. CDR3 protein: CASSLAGGGADTQYF. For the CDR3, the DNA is TGCGCCAGCAGCTTGGCCGGCGGGGGCGCAGATACGCAGTATTTT.